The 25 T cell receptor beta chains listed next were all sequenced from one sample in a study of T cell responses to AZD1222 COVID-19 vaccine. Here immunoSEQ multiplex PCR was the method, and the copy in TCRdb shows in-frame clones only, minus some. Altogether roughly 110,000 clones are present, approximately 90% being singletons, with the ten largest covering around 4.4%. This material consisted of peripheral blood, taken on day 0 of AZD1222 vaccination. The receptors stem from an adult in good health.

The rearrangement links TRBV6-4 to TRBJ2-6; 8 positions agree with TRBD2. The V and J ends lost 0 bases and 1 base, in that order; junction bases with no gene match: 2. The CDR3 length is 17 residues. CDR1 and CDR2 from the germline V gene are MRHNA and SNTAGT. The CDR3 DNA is TGTGCCAGCAGTGACTCCTCGGGAGGGTCTGGGGCCAACGTCCTGACTTTC. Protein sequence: CASSDSSGGSGANVLTF.

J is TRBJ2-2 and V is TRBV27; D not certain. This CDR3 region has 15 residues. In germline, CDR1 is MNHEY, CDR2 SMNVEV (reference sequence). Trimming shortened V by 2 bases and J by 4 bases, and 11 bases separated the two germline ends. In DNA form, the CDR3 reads TGTGCCAGCAGTTTAGGGCTAGTCAGCACCGGGGAGCTGTTTTTT. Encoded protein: CASSLGLVSTGELFF.

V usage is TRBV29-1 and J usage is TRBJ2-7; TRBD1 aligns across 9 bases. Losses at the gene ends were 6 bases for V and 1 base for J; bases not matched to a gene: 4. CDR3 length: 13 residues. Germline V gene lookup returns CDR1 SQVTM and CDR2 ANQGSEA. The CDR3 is CSVGGTGSYEQYF. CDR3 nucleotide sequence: TGCAGCGTGGGGGGGACAGGGTCCTACGAGCAGTACTTC.

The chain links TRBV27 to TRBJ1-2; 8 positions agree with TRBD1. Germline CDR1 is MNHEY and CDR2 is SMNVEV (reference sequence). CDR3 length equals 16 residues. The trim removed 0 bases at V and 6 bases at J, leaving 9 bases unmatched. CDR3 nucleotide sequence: TGTGCCAGCAGTTTATCGGTCCAGGGGGCGCGTAATGGCTACACCTTC. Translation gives CASSLSVQGARNGYTF.

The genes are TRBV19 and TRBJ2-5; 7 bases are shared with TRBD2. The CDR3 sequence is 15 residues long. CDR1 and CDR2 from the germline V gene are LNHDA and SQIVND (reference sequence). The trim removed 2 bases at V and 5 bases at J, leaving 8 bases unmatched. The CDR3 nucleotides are TGTGCCAGTAGTATACGGCGGGAGATTCAGGAGACCCAGTACTTC. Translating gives CASSIRREIQETQYF.

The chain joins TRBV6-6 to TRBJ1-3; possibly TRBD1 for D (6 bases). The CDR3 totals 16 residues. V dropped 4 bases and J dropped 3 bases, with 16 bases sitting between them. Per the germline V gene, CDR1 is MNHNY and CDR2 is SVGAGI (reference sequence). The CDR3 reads CASSLRSGGNGNTIYF. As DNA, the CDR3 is TGTGCCAGCAGTTTGAGGTCGGGGGGCAATGGAAACACCATATATTTT.

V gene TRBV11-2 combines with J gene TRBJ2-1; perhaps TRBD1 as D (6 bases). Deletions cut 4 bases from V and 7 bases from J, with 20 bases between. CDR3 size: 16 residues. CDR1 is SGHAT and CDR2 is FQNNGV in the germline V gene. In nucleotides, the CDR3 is TGTGCCAGCAGCTCTTGGGGCAGGGGTTCGGAAAATGAGCAGTTCTTC. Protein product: CASSSWGRGSENEQFF.

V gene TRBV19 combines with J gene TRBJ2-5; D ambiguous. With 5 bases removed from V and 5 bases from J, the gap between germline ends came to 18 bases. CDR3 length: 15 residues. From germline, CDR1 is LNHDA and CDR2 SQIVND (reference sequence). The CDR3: CASSQMAPVDETQYF. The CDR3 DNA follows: TGTGCCAGTAGTCAGATGGCTCCCGTCGACGAGACCCAGTACTTC.

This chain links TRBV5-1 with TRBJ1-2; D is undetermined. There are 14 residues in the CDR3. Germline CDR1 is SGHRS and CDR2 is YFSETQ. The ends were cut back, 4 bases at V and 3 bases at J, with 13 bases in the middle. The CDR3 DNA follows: TGCGCCAGCAGCCCCTACAGAGGGCACTATGGCTACACCTTC. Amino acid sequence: CASSPYRGHYGYTF.

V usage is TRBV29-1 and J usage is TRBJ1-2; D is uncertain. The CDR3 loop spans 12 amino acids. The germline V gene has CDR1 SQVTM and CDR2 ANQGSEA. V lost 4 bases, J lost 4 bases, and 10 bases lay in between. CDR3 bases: TGCAGCGTTGTTGAGGAAACCTATGGCTACACCTTC. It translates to CSVVEETYGYTF.

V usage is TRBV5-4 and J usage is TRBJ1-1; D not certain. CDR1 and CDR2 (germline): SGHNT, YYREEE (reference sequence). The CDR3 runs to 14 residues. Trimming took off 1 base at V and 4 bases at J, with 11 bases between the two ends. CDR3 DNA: TGTGCCAGCAGCTTGCGGGAAGGGAGCACTGAAGCTTTCTTT. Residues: CASSLREGSTEAFF.

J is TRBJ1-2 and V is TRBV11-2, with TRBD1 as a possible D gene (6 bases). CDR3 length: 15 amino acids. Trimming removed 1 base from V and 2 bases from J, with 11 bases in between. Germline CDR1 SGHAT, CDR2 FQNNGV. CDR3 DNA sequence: TGTGCCAGCAGCTTAGCAGGGACAACAAACTATGGCTACACCTTC. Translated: CASSLAGTTNYGYTF.

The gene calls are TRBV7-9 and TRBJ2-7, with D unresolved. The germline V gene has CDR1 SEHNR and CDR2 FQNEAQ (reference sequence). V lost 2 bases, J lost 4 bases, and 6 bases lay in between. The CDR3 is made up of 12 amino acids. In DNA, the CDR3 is TGTGCCAGCAGCTTACTTGGGTACGAGCAGTACTTC. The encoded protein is CASSLLGYEQYF.

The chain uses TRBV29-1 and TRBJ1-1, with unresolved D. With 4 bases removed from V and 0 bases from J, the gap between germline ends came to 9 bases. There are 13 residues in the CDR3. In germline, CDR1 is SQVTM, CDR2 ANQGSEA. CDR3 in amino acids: CSVVLRLNTEAFF. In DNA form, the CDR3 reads TGCAGCGTTGTCTTGCGACTGAACACTGAAGCTTTCTTT.

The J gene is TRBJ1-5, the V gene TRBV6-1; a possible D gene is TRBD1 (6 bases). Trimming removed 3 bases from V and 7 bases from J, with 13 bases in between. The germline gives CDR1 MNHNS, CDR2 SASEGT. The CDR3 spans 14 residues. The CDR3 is CASSDKLRGQPQHF. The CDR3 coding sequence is TGTGCCAGCAGTGATAAACTCAGGGGACAGCCCCAGCATTTT.

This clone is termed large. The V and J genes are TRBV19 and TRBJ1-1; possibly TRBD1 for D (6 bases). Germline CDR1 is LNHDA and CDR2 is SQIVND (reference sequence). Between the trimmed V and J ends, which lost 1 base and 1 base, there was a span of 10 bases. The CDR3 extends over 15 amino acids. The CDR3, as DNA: TGTGCCAGTAGTATAGTCGGCAGGGGGAACACTGAAGCTTTCTTT. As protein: CASSIVGRGNTEAFF.

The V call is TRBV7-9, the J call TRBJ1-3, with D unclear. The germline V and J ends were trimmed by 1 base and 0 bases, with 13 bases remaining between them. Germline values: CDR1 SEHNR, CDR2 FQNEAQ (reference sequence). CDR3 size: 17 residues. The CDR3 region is CASSLDHGRHSGNTIYF. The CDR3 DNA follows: TGTGCCAGCAGCTTAGACCACGGACGCCACTCTGGAAACACCATATATTTT.

The CDR3 nucleotides read TGTGCCAGCAGCTTTTCCCTTAGCACAGATACGCAGTATTTT. It encodes CASSFSLSTDTQYF. The rearrangement uses TRBV7-2 and TRBJ2-3; D is unresolved. The V end lost 3 bases, the J end lost 0 bases, and 7 bases lay between the germline ends. The V gene's germline CDR1 is SGHTA and CDR2 FQGNSA. The CDR3 has 14 residues.

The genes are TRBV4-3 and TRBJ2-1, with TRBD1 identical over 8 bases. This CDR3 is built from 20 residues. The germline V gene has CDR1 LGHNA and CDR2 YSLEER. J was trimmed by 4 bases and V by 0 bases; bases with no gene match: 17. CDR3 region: CASSQDMGQDPWSLYNEQFF. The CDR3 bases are TGCGCCAGCAGCCAAGATATGGGACAGGACCCTTGGTCCCTTTACAATGAGCAGTTCTTC.

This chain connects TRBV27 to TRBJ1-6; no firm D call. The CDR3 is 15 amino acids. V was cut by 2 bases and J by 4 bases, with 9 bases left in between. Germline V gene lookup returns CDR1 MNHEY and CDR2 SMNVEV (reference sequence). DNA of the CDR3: TGTGCCAGCAGTTTAAAGGGCAGTTATAATTCACCCCTCCACTTT. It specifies CASSLKGSYNSPLHF.

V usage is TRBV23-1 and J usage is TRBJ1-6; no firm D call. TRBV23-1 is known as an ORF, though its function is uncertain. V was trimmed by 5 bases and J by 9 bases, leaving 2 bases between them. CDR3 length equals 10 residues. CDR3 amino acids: CASSISPLHF. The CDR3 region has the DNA TGCGCCAGCAGTATTTCACCCCTCCACTTT.

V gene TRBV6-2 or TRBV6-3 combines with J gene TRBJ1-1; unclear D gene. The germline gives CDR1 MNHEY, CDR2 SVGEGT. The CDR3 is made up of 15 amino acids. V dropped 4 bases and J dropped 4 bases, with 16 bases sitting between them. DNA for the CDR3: TGTGCCAGCAGTTCGGCAGCGATAGGATCCACTGAAGCTTTCTTT. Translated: CASSSAAIGSTEAFF.

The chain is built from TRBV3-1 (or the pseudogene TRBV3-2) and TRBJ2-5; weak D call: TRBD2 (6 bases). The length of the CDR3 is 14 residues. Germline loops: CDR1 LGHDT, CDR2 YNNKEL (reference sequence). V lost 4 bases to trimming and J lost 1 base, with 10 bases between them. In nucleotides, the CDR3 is TGTGCCAGCAGCCTGCGACTAGGCCAAGAGACCCAGTACTTC. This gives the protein CASSLRLGQETQYF.

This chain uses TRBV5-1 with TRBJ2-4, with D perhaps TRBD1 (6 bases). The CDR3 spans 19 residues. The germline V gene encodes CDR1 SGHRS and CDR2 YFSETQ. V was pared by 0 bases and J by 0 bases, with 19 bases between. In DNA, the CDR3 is TGCGCCAGCAGCTTGGCTCTTGGACAGCCCTCAGGAGCCAAAAACATTCAGTACTTC. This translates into CASSLALGQPSGAKNIQYF. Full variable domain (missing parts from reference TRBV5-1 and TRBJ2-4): KAGVTQTPRYLIKTRGQQVTLSCSPISGHRSVSWYQQTPGQGLQFLFEYFSETQRNKGNFPGRFSGRQFSNSRSEMNVSTLELGDSALYLCASSLALGQPSGAKNIQYFGAGTRLSVL.

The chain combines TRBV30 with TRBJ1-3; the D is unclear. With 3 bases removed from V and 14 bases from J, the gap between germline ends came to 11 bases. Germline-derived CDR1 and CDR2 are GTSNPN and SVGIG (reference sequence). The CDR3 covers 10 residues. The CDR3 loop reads CAWSEGILYF. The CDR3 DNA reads TGTGCCTGGAGCGAGGGTATCCTATATTTT.